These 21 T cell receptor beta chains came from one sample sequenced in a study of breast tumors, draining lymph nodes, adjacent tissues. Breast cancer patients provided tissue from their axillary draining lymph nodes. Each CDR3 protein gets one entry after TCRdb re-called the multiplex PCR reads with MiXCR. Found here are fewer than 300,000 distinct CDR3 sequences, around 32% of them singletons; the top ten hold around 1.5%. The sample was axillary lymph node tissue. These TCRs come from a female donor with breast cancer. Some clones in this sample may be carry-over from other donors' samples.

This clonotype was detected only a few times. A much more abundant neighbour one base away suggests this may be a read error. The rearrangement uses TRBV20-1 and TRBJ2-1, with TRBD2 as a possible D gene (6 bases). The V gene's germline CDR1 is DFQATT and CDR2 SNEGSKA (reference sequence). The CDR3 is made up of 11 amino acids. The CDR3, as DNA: TGCAGTGTTGGCGAGGCCCGGGAGCAGTCCTTC. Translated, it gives CSVGEAREQSF.

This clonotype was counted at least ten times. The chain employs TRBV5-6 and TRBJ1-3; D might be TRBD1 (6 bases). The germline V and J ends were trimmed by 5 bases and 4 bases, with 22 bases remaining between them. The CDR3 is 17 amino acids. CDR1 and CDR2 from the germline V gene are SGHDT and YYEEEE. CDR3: CASRSKLPTGLGNTIYF. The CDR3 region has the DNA TGTGCCAGCAGGTCCAAGCTTCCTACAGGGCTCGGAAACACCATATATTTT.

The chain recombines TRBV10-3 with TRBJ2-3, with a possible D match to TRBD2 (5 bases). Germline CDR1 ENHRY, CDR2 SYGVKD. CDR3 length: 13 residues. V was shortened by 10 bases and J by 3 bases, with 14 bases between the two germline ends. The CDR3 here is CAKGEGVTDTQYF. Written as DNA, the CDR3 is TGTGCCAAGGGTGAGGGAGTAACAGATACGCAGTATTTT.

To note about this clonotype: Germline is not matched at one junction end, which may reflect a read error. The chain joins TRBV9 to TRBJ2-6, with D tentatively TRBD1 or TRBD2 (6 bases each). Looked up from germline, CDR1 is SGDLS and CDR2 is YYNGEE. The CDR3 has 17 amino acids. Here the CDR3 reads CASSPRRGWPGATVLTF. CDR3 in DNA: TGTGCCAGCAGCCCTCGGAGGGGGTGGCCTGGGGCCACCGTCCTGACTTTC.

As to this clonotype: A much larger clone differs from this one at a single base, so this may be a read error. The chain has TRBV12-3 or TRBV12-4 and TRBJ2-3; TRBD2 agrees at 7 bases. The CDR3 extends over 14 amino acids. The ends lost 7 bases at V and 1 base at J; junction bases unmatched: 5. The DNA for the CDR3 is TGTGCCAGCACCCACCTAGCGGGCACAGATACGCAGTATTTT. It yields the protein CASTHLAGTDTQYF.

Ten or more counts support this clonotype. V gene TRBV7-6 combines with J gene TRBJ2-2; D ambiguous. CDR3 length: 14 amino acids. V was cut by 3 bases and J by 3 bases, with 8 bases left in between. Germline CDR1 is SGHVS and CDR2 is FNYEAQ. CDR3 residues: CASSFSEDTGELFF. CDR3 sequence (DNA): TGTGCCAGCAGCTTTTCAGAGGACACCGGGGAGCTGTTTTTT.

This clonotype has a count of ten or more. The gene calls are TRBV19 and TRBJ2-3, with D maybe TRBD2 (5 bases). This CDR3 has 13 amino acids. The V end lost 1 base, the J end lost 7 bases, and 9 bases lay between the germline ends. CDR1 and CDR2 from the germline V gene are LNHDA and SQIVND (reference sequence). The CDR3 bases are TGTGCCAGTAGTATAGGTCGACTAAATACGCAGTATTTT. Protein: CASSIGRLNTQYF.

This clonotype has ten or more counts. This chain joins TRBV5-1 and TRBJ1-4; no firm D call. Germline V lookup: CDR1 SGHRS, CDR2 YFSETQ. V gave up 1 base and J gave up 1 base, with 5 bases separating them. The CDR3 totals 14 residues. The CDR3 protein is CASSLSVTNEKLFF. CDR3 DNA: TGCGCCAGCAGCTTGTCCGTAACTAATGAAAAACTGTTTTTT.

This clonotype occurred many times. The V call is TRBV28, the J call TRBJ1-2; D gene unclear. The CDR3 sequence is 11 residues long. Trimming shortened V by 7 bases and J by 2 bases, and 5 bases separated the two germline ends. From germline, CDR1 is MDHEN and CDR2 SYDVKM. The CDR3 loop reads CASISNYGYTF. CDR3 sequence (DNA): TGTGCCAGCATTTCCAACTATGGCTACACCTTC.

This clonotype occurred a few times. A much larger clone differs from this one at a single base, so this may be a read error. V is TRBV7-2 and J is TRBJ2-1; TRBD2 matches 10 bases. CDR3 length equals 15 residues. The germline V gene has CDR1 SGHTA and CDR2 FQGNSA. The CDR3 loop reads CASSPALAGVNEQLF. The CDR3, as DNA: TGTGCCAGCAGCCCGGCGCTAGCGGGAGTAAATGAGCAGCTCTTC.

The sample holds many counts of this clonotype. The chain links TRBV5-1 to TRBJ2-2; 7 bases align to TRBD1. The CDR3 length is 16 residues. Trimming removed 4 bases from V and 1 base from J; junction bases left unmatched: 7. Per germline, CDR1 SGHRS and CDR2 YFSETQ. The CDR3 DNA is TGCGCCAGCAGCAGAGACAGGGTAGAGAACACCGGGGAGCTGTTTTTT. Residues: CASSRDRVENTGELFF. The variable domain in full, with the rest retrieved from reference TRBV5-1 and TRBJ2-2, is KAGVTQTPRYLIKTRGQQVTLSCSPISGHRSVSWYQQTPGQGLQFLFEYFSETQRNKGNFPGRFSGRQFSNSRSEMNVSTLELGDSALYLCASSRDRVENTGELFFGEGSRLTVL.

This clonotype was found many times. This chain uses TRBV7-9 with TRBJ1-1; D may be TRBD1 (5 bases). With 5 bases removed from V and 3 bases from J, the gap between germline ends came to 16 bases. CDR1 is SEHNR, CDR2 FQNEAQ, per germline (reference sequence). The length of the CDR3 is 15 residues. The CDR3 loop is CASSLYPVGDTEAFF. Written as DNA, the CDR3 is TGTGCCAGCAGCCTCTACCCGGTGGGGGACACTGAAGCTTTCTTT.

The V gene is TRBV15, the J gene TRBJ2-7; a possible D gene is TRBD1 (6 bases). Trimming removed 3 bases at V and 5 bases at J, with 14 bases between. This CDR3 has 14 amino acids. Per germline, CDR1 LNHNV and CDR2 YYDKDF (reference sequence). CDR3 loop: CATSSFGTTNEQYF. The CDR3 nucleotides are TGTGCCACCAGCAGCTTCGGGACAACCAACGAGCAGTACTTC. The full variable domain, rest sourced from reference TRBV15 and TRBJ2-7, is DAMVIQNPRYQVTQFGKPVTLSCSQTLNHNVMYWYQQKSSQAPKLLFHYYDKDFNNEADTPDNFQSRRPNTSFCFLDIRSPGLGDTAMYLCATSSFGTTNEQYFGPGTRLTVT.

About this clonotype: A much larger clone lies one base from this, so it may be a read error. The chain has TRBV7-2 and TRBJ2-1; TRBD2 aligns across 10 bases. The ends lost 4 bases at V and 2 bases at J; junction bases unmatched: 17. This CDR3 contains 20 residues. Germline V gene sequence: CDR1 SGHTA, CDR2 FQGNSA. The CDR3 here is CASSSRPQREGLSPYNEQFF. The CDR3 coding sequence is TGTGCCAGCAGCTCCCGCCCCCAGCGGGAGGGCCTAAGCCCCTACAATGAGCAGTTCTTC. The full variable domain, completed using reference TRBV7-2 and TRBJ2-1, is GAGVSQSPSNKVTEKGKDVELRCDPISGHTALYWYRQSLGQGLEFLIYFQGNSAPDKSGLPSDRFSAERTGGSVSTLTIQRTQQEDSAVYLCASSSRPQREGLSPYNEQFFGPGTRLTVL.

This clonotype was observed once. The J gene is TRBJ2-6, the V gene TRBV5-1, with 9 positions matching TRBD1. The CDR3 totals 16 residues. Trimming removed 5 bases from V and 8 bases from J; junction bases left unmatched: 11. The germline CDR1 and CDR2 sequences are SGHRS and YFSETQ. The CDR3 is CASSQTGGTGTNVLTF. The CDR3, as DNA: TGCGCCAGCAGTCAAACAGGAGGGACAGGGACCAACGTCCTGACTTTC.

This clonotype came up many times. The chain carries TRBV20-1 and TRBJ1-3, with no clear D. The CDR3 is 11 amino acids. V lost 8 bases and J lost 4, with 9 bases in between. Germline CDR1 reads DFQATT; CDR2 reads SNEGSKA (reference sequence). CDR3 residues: CSITRGNTIYF. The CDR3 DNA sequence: TGCAGTATTACTAGGGGAAACACCATATATTTT.

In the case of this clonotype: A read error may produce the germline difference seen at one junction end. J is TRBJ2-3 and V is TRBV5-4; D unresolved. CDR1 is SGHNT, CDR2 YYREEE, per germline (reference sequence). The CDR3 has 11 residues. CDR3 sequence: CASSYVDTQCF. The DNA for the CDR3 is TGTGCCAGCAGTTACGTAGATACGCAGTGCTTT.

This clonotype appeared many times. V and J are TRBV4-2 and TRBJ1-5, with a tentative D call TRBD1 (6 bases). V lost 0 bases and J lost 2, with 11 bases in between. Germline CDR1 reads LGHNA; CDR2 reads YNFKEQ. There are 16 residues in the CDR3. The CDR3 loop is CASSQDPSGGNQPQHF. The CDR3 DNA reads TGTGCCAGCAGCCAAGATCCGTCAGGGGGCAATCAGCCCCAGCATTTT.

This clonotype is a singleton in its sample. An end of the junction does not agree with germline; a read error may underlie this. The CDR3 nucleotides are TGTGCCAGCAACCGGGGGACCGGGGCAGATACGCAGTGTTTT. Translating it yields CASNRGTGADTQCF. This chain links TRBV6-6 with TRBJ2-3, with D tentatively TRBD2 (6 bases). From germline, CDR1 is MNHNY and CDR2 SVGAGI (reference sequence). The CDR3 contains 14 residues.

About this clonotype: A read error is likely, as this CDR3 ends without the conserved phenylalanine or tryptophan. CDR3 sequence: CVSSSGRAHYEQYS. DNA for the CDR3: TGTGTCAGCAGCAGCGGGAGAGCACACTACGAGCAGTACTCC. V is TRBV13 and J is TRBJ2-7; 8 bases are a match to TRBD2. Germline CDR1 is PRHDT and CDR2 is FYEKMQ (reference sequence). The CDR3 sequence is 14 residues long.

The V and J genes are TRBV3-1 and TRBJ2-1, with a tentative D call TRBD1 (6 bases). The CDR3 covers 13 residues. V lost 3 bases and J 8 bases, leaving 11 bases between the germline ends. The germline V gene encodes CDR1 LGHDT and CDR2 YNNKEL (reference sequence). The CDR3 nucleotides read TGTGCCAGCAGCCACAACTCAGGGGATGAGCAGTTCTTC. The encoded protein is CASSHNSGDEQFF.